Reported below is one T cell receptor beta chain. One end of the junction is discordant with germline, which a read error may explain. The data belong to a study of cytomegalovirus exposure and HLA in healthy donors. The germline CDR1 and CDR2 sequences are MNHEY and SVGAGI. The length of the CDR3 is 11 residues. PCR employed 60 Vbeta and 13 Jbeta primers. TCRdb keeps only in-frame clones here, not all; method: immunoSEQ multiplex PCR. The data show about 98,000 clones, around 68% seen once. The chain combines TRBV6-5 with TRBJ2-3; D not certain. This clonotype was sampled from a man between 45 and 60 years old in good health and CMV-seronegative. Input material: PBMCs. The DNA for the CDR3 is TGTGCCAGCAGTTACACAGATACGCAGTGTTTT. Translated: CASSYTDTQCF.